The 29 T cell receptor beta chains in this list originate from one sample, sequenced in a study of blood T cell repertoires in COVID-19. The method was immunoSEQ multiplex PCR; TCRdb's version includes in-frame clones alone and lacks a portion of them. Of roughly 250,000 clones listed, 75% to 90% were seen once; the top ten hold more than 5%. Specimen: PBMCs or T cells enriched from blood (not recorded which). Receptors originate from a woman aged 25 to 39 with acute COVID-19.

The chain is built from TRBV12-5 and TRBJ1-1; 7 bases fit TRBD1. Unmatched junction bases numbered 5, after V lost 6 bases and J lost 4 bases. This CDR3 is 13 amino acids long. CDR1 is LGHNT, CDR2 FRNRAP, per germline. Here the CDR3 reads CASGAGQRTEAFF. CDR3 in DNA: TGTGCTAGTGGCGCGGGACAGCGCACTGAAGCTTTCTTT.

This chain connects TRBV27 to TRBJ2-1; 7 bases align to TRBD1. The junction had 9 bases not matched to a gene; V was cut back by 5 bases and J by 5 bases. This CDR3 is 15 amino acids long. The germline gives CDR1 MNHEY, CDR2 SMNVEV (reference sequence). The CDR3 region has the DNA TGTGCCAGCAGTATAACCGGGACAGAAGACAATGAGCAGTTCTTC. This gives the protein CASSITGTEDNEQFF.

This clone has only a few counts. DNA of the CDR3: TGTGCCAGCAGTGACTTCCCTGACAGGGGGGATGAAAAACTGTTTTTT. Translation gives CASSDFPDRGDEKLFF. The chain uses TRBV6-1 and TRBJ1-4, with TRBD1 identical over 9 bases. Germline V lookup: CDR1 MNHNS, CDR2 SASEGT. The CDR3 runs to 16 residues. With 3 bases clipped from V and 6 bases from J, the junction kept 8 bases outside the gene matches.

The CDR3 region is CASSPSGTDTQYF. CDR3 DNA: TGTGCCAGCAGCCCTTCGGGCACAGATACGCAGTATTTT. V gene TRBV7-3 combines with J gene TRBJ2-3; D gene uncertain. Between the trimmed V and J ends, which lost 5 bases and 1 base, there was a span of 7 bases. Per the germline V gene, CDR1 is SGHTA and CDR2 is FQGTGA. CDR3 length equals 13 residues.

The V call is TRBV14, the J call TRBJ2-7; a possible D gene is TRBD2 (5 bases). The CDR3 extends over 16 amino acids. CDR1 is SGHDN and CDR2 is FVKESK in the germline V gene. The V end lost 0 bases, the J end lost 2 bases, and 14 bases lay between the germline ends. The DNA of the CDR3 is TGTGCCAGCAGCCAAGATTTACGGACTTTCCCCTACGAGCAGTACTTC. This codes for CASSQDLRTFPYEQYF. Combining the CDR3 with reference TRBV14 and TRBJ2-7 gives the whole variable domain EAGVTQFPSHSVIEKGQTVTLRCDPISGHDNLYWYRRVMGKEIKFLLHFVKESKQDESGMPNNRFLAERTGGTYSTLKVQPAELEDSGVYFCASSQDLRTFPYEQYFGPGTRLTVT.

The V and J genes are TRBV2 and TRBJ2-1; 7 nucleotides align to TRBD2. The germline CDR1 and CDR2 sequences are SNHLY and FYNNEI. The CDR3 contains 14 residues. Germline trimming cut 8 bases from V and 4 bases from J; bases unmatched to any gene: 8. CDR3 in amino acids: CASSGRGRYNEQFF. CDR3 coding DNA: TGTGCCAGCTCGGGCCGCGGGAGATACAATGAGCAGTTCTTC.

The rearrangement links TRBV7-9 to TRBJ2-1; D is ambiguous. V shed 5 bases and J shed 5 bases, with 13 bases lying between them. From germline, CDR1 is SEHNR and CDR2 FQNEAQ (reference sequence). CDR3 length: 14 residues. Written as DNA, the CDR3 is TGTGCCAGCAGCGAGCTACCGATCAACAATGAGCAGTTCTTC. It specifies CASSELPINNEQFF.

The rearrangement joins TRBV6-2 or TRBV6-3 to TRBJ2-2; D ambiguous. This CDR3 comprises 15 residues. CDR1 and CDR2 from the germline V gene are MNHEY and SVGEGT. With 3 bases removed from V and 0 bases from J, the gap between germline ends came to 8 bases. CDR3 in amino acids: CASSYSLTNTGELFF. The CDR3 bases are TGTGCCAGCAGTTATAGTCTGACGAACACCGGGGAGCTGTTTTTT.

The chain couples TRBV19 to TRBJ1-1; tentatively, D is TRBD1 (5 bases). Trimming removed 4 bases at V and 1 base at J, with 13 bases between. The CDR3 is made up of 15 amino acids. The germline V gene encodes CDR1 LNHDA and CDR2 SQIVND (reference sequence). The CDR3 bases are TGTGCCAGTAGTAAGACGGACACCAGGAACACTGAAGCTTTCTTT. This translates into CASSKTDTRNTEAFF.

The CDR3 reads CASSLVSTEAFF. For the CDR3, the DNA is TGTGCCAGCAGTTTGGTGAGCACTGAAGCTTTCTTT. This chain connects TRBV28 to TRBJ1-1; no firm D call. This CDR3 comprises 12 residues. The germline V and J ends were trimmed by 3 bases and 4 bases, with 6 bases remaining between them. Germline CDR1 is MDHEN and CDR2 is SYDVKM.

V gene TRBV28 combines with J gene TRBJ1-6; D gene unclear. Germline values: CDR1 MDHEN, CDR2 SYDVKM. The germline V and J ends were trimmed by 7 bases and 0 bases, with 7 bases remaining between them. CDR3 length equals 14 residues. This chain's CDR3 is CASTTVSYNSPLHF. CDR3 in DNA: TGTGCCAGCACCACGGTCTCCTATAATTCACCCCTCCACTTT.

The rearrangement joins TRBV10-3 to TRBJ2-5, with 8 bases matching TRBD1. There are 14 residues in the CDR3. V lost 5 bases and J lost 5; bases outside the gene matches: 7. The germline gives CDR1 ENHRY, CDR2 SYGVKD. CDR3 DNA sequence: TGTGCCATCAGTCGAGAGACAGGGGAGGAGACCCAGTACTTC. Translating gives CAISRETGEETQYF.

The V and J genes are TRBV27 and TRBJ2-5; the D gene is possibly TRBD1 (6 bases). Germline-derived CDR1 and CDR2 are MNHEY and SMNVEV (reference sequence). This CDR3 is built from 17 residues. The germline V and J ends were trimmed by 2 bases and 0 bases, with 16 bases remaining between them. CDR3 residues: CASSLVAGARNQETQYF. Written as DNA, the CDR3 is TGTGCCAGCAGTTTAGTTGCAGGGGCGAGGAACCAAGAGACCCAGTACTTC.

The V and J genes are TRBV7-2 and TRBJ2-5; D is possibly TRBD1 (6 bases). Trimming removed 4 bases from V and 1 base from J, with 10 bases in between. The CDR3 covers 14 residues. Germline V gene lookup returns CDR1 SGHTA and CDR2 FQGNSA. The CDR3 loop reads CASSSQGSQETQYF. The CDR3, as DNA: TGTGCCAGCAGCTCCCAGGGGAGCCAAGAGACCCAGTACTTC.

This clone came up once. The DNA of the CDR3 is TGTGCCACCAGTGACCGTAGCGGCCCCGACACAGATACGCAGTATTTT. Its translation is CATSDRSGPDTDTQYF. This rearrangement joins TRBV24-1 to TRBJ2-3; TRBD2 is a possible D gene (6 bases). The V end lost 4 bases, the J end lost 2 bases, and 15 bases lay between the germline ends. CDR1 is KGHDR, CDR2 SFDVKD, per germline. This CDR3 is built from 16 residues.

Within the sample, this clone is large. V and J are TRBV10-1 and TRBJ2-2; TRBD1 is a possible D gene (5 bases). The CDR3 length is 14 residues. Germline-derived CDR1 and CDR2 are WNHNN and SYGVQD (reference sequence). V dropped 3 bases and J dropped 4 bases, with 9 bases sitting between them. CDR3 sequence reads: CASSDFGATGELFF. CDR3 sequence (DNA): TGCGCCAGCAGTGATTTTGGGGCCACCGGGGAGCTGTTTTTT.

The V and J genes are TRBV4-3 and TRBJ2-6; weak D call: TRBD1 (6 bases). The CDR3 totals 17 residues. With 1 base removed from V and 0 bases from J, the gap between germline ends came to 10 bases. CDR1 is LGHNA and CDR2 is YSLEER in the germline V gene. The chain's CDR3 is CASSQGTVNSGANVLTF. The CDR3 bases are TGCGCCAGCAGCCAAGGGACAGTCAACTCTGGGGCCAACGTCCTGACTTTC.

The J gene is TRBJ1-6, the V gene TRBV6-5; D uncertain. Germline assignment: CDR1 MNHEY and CDR2 SVGAGI. V lost 7 bases and J lost 8, with 12 bases in between. The CDR3 extends over 13 amino acids. The CDR3 spells CASTSDIYSPLHF. The DNA of the CDR3 is TGTGCCAGCACTTCAGACATTTATTCACCCCTCCACTTT.

The V and J genes are TRBV6-1 and TRBJ2-1; the match to TRBD2 covers 13 bases. V shed 3 bases, J shed 8 bases, and the junction held 13 bases outside the gene matches. Germline CDR1 and CDR2: MNHNS and SASEGT. This CDR3 comprises 18 residues. The CDR3 sequence is CASSELGTSGTRGDEQFF. In DNA form, the CDR3 reads TGTGCCAGCAGTGAGTTAGGGACTAGCGGGACAAGGGGGGATGAGCAGTTCTTC.

The chain links TRBV6-1 to TRBJ1-6; D unclear. This CDR3 spans 16 amino acids. CDR1 is MNHNS, CDR2 SASEGT, per germline. Trimming cost V 2 bases and J 6 bases, with 14 bases left between them. CDR3 sequence: CASSEPGTGVNSPLHF. As DNA, the CDR3 is TGTGCCAGCAGTGAACCGGGTACGGGAGTTAATTCACCCCTCCACTTT.

V usage is TRBV2 and J usage is TRBJ1-5, with D unclear. This CDR3 has 13 residues. Germline values: CDR1 SNHLY, CDR2 FYNNEI. V was pared by 5 bases and J by 3 bases, with 8 bases between. The CDR3 nucleotides read TGTGCCAGCAGTCGGGGTCCCAATCAGCCCCAGCATTTT. Protein: CASSRGPNQPQHF. Using reference TRBV2 and TRBJ1-5 for the parts outside the CDR3, the full variable domain is EPEVTQTPSHQVTQMGQEVILRCVPISNHLYFYWYRQILGQKVEFLVSFYNNEISEKSEIFDDQFSVERPDGSNFTLKIRSTKLEDSAMYFCASSRGPNQPQHFGDGTRLSIL.

This chain uses TRBV10-1 with TRBJ2-7; D perhaps matches TRBD2 (6 bases). Between the trimmed V and J ends, which lost 3 bases and 5 bases, there was a span of 17 bases. There are 15 residues in the CDR3. Per germline, CDR1 WNHNN and CDR2 SYGVQD (reference sequence). The chain's CDR3 is CASSDPETSPHEQYF. The CDR3 DNA sequence: TGCGCCAGCAGTGACCCGGAGACTAGTCCCCACGAGCAGTACTTC.

V usage is TRBV7-9 and J usage is TRBJ2-1; 9 nucleotides agree with TRBD1. CDR1 is SEHNR and CDR2 is FQNEAQ in the germline V gene (reference sequence). This CDR3 contains 17 residues. J gave up 4 bases and V 5 bases, and 12 bases lay outside the gene matches. CDR3 residues: CASSNRDRDTLYNEQFF. CDR3 coding DNA: TGTGCCAGCAGCAACCGGGACAGGGATACCCTGTACAATGAGCAGTTCTTC. The whole variable domain, remainder taken from reference TRBV7-9 and TRBJ2-1, is DTGVSQNPRHKITKRGQNVTFRCDPISEHNRLYWYRQTLGQGPEFLTYFQNEAQLEKSRLLSDRFSAERPKGSFSTLEIQRTEQGDSAMYLCASSNRDRDTLYNEQFFGPGTRLTVL.

This sequence joins TRBV28 and TRBJ1-1; tentative D call: TRBD1 (5 bases). The CDR3 is made up of 14 amino acids. Trimming cost V 6 bases and J 8 bases, with 19 bases left between them. Germline values: CDR1 MDHEN, CDR2 SYDVKM. The CDR3 loop reads CASSFTLIQAEAFF. Written as DNA, the CDR3 is TGTGCCAGCAGCTTCACCCTTATACAGGCGGAAGCTTTCTTT.

Only one count was recorded for this clone. In the same sample, other DNA sequences code for this CDR3. The rearrangement links TRBV18 to TRBJ1-3; TRBD1 aligns across 7 bases. The CDR3 totals 14 residues. The germline V gene encodes CDR1 KGHSH and CDR2 LQKENI. V lost 3 bases, J lost 4 bases, and 3 bases stayed unmatched. For the CDR3, the DNA is TGTGCCAGCTCACCCGGGACAGCGGGAAACACCATATATTTT. Translation gives CASSPGTAGNTIYF.

The chain couples TRBV7-9 to TRBJ1-4, with a tentative D call TRBD1 (5 bases). This CDR3 is built from 12 residues. Deletions cut 8 bases from V and 12 bases from J, with 16 bases between. Germline V lookup: CDR1 SEHNR, CDR2 FQNEAQ (reference sequence). Written as DNA, the CDR3 is TGTGCCAGCCTGACAGTTTCCGGAGAACTGTTTTTT. Protein sequence: CASLTVSGELFF.

The chain joins TRBV25-1 to TRBJ1-2; 7 bases are shared with TRBD1. The CDR3 loop spans 14 amino acids. V was pared by 3 bases and J by 4 bases, with 5 bases of the junction left unmatched. Per the germline V gene, CDR1 is MGHDK and CDR2 is SYGVNS. In DNA form, the CDR3 reads TGTGCCAGCAGTGACGACAGGGCAGGCTATGGCTACACCTTC. Its protein product is CASSDDRAGYGYTF.

The chain recombines TRBV21-1 with TRBJ2-5; the table's D gene call, TRBD2, was not cross checked with the DNA. TRBV21-1 is a pseudogene locus. The CDR3 runs to 17 residues. In DNA form, the CDR3 reads TGTGCCAGCAGCAAAGATAGGGGCGGGGGGACCCAAGAGACCCAGTACTTC. It is translated as CASSKDRGGGTQETQYF.

Comment on this clone: Other DNA sequences within the sample encode an identical CDR3. This chain joins TRBV9 and TRBJ1-1, with a possible D match to TRBD1 (6 bases). Germline-derived CDR1 and CDR2 are SGDLS and YYNGEE. V was cut by 4 bases and J by 4 bases, with 11 bases left in between. The CDR3 contains 13 residues. The CDR3 spells CASSLGGGTEAFF. CDR3 nucleotide sequence: TGTGCCAGCAGCCTAGGGGGGGGCACTGAAGCTTTCTTT.